These 22 T cell receptor beta chains originate from one sample sequenced in a study of response to subunit inactivated influenza vaccine. TCRdb independently ran MiXCR on the RT-PCR reads; one entry per CDR3 protein. The sample contains more than 550,000 distinct CDR3 sequences, around 11% of which appear only once. These data were also filed under a second study, of T cells expressing NK-cell markers. That work adds: 5'RACE template switching with UMIs produced the TCR beta cDNA.

The starting material was PBMCs from blood, obtained on the day of vaccination. These receptors originate from a man aged 50-59 years who received an inactivated influenza vaccine.

This clonotype has a count of ten or more. V gene TRBV5-6 combines with J gene TRBJ2-7; D gene ambiguous. Germline CDR1 SGHDT, CDR2 YYEEEE. V lost 0 bases and J 5 bases, leaving 15 bases between the germline ends. CDR3 size: 15 residues. CDR3 coding DNA: TGTGCCAGCAGCTTGGTCGGCAGGTTGAAGAACGAGCAGTACTTC. It codes for CASSLVGRLKNEQYF.

This clonotype was observed a handful of times. The chain joins TRBV2 to TRBJ2-5; D possibly corresponds to TRBD1 (6 bases). The CDR3 runs to 14 residues. V shed 6 bases and J shed 0 bases, with 11 bases lying between them. Germline V gene sequence: CDR1 SNHLY, CDR2 FYNNEI. The CDR3 spells CASRDTGYQETQYF. The CDR3 nucleotides are TGTGCCAGCAGGGATACAGGGTACCAAGAGACCCAGTACTTC.

The V call is TRBV9, the J call TRBJ2-1; perhaps TRBD2 as D (6 bases). Looked up from germline, CDR1 is SGDLS and CDR2 is YYNGEE. The ends were cut back, 0 bases at V and 8 bases at J, with 15 bases in the middle. This CDR3 region has 15 residues. The CDR3 nucleotides read TGTGCCAGCAGCGTAGCTATACTAGCTGGCGATGAGCAGTTCTTC. It yields the protein CASSVAILAGDEQFF. Full variable domain (missing parts from reference TRBV9 and TRBJ2-1): DSGVTQTPKHLITATGQRVTLRCSPRSGDLSVYWYQQSLDQGLQFLIQYYNGEERAKGNILERFSAQQFPDLHSELNLSSLELGDSALYFCASSVAILAGDEQFFGPGTRLTVL.

The chain is built from TRBV7-9 and TRBJ2-3; a weak D match, TRBD1 (7 bases). CDR1 is SEHNR, CDR2 FQNEAQ, per germline (reference sequence). The CDR3 sequence is 16 residues long. V was shortened by 1 base and J by 2 bases, with 13 bases between the two germline ends. The CDR3 is CASSLVQGGFTDTQYF. For the CDR3, the DNA is TGTGCCAGCAGCTTAGTCCAGGGGGGCTTCACAGATACGCAGTATTTT.

In its sample, this clonotype was seen a few times. V gene TRBV15 combines with J gene TRBJ2-1, with 7 bases fitting TRBD1. Trimming at V came to 3 bases and at J to 3 bases, leaving 5 bases not matched to a gene. There are 15 residues in the CDR3. In germline, CDR1 is LNHNV, CDR2 YYDKDF (reference sequence). The CDR3 region is CATSRPGQLYNEQFF. The CDR3 DNA follows: TGTGCCACCAGCAGGCCGGGACAGCTCTACAATGAGCAGTTCTTC.

The sample holds a few counts of this clonotype. V gene TRBV6-5 combines with J gene TRBJ2-2; 7 bases match TRBD1. The V gene end was trimmed by 2 bases and the J gene end by 4 bases; junction bases not matched to a gene: 4. From germline, CDR1 is MNHEY and CDR2 SVGAGI. The CDR3 covers 15 residues. The CDR3 nucleotides are TGTGCCAGCAGTTACACAGGGGTTATCACCGGGGAGCTGTTTTTT. Translated: CASSYTGVITGELFF.

This clonotype was detected many times. This chain joins TRBV3-1 and TRBJ2-3, with 14 nucleotides matching TRBD2. From germline, CDR1 is LGHDT and CDR2 YNNKEL (reference sequence). This CDR3 contains 17 residues. V lost 4 bases and J lost 2; bases outside the gene matches: 5. In DNA, the CDR3 is TGTGCCAGCAGCCGCGGACTAGCGGGAGGCTCCACAGATACGCAGTATTTT. Its translation is CASSRGLAGGSTDTQYF.

The V and J genes are TRBV11-2 and TRBJ1-1; 7 nucleotides line up with TRBD1. The CDR3 sequence is 15 residues long. Germline assignment: CDR1 SGHAT and CDR2 FQNNGV. The J segment lost 7 bases and the V segment lost 0 bases, leaving 8 bases of the junction unmatched. The CDR3 spells CASSLDRGGTDEAFF. The CDR3 DNA reads as TGTGCCAGCAGCTTAGATCGTGGTGGGACAGATGAAGCTTTCTTT. The entire variable domain, with the rest obtained from reference TRBV11-2 and TRBJ1-1, is as follows: EAGVAQSPRYKIIEKRQSVAFWCNPISGHATLYWYQQILGQGPKLLIQFQNNGVVDDSQLPKDRFSAERLKGVDSTLKIQPAKLEDSAVYLCASSLDRGGTDEAFFGQGTRLTVV.

The chain carries TRBV30 and TRBJ2-6, with no clear D. From germline, CDR1 is GTSNPN and CDR2 SVGIG (reference sequence). The V end lost 0 bases, the J end lost 0 bases, and 6 bases lay between the germline ends. The CDR3 contains 15 residues. The DNA of the CDR3 is TGTGCCTGGAGTGTGGAGTACTCTGGGGCCAACGTCCTGACTTTC. It yields the protein CAWSVEYSGANVLTF.

This clonotype has only a few counts. V is TRBV5-1 and J is TRBJ2-1; the match to TRBD2 covers 10 bases. Per the germline V gene, CDR1 is SGHRS and CDR2 is YFSETQ. After removal of 3 bases from V and 6 bases from J, the junction contained 6 bases not matched to a gene. There are 15 residues in the CDR3. The chain's CDR3 is CASSSTSGSFNEQFF. The CDR3 bases are TGCGCCAGCAGCTCGACTAGCGGGTCTTTCAATGAGCAGTTCTTC.

J is TRBJ2-1 and V is TRBV25-1; TRBD2 might be the D (5 bases). The CDR3 length is 13 residues. V was trimmed by 5 bases and J by 5 bases, leaving 10 bases between them. Per germline, CDR1 MGHDK and CDR2 SYGVNS. This CDR3 reads CASSIEGDNEQFF. The DNA of the CDR3 is TGTGCCAGCAGTATAGAGGGTGACAATGAGCAGTTCTTC.

In this sample, this clonotype turned up many times. This chain uses TRBV5-1 with TRBJ1-3; D may be TRBD1 (6 bases). Trimming pared 0 bases from V and 2 bases from J, leaving 15 bases between. This CDR3 is 17 amino acids long. Germline CDR1 SGHRS, CDR2 YFSETQ. The CDR3 coding sequence is TGCGCCAGCAGCTTGGTCACAGGGAGTTCCGCTGGAAACACCATATATTTT. Translation gives CASSLVTGSSAGNTIYF.

The V and J genes are TRBV7-2 and TRBJ2-2, with D hard to call. Trimming pared 6 bases from V and 1 base from J, leaving 9 bases between. The CDR3 has 14 amino acids. CDR1 is SGHTA, CDR2 FQGNSA, per germline. CDR3: CASRLQENTGELFF. CDR3 bases: TGTGCCAGCAGGCTCCAGGAGAACACCGGGGAGCTGTTTTTT.

This chain uses TRBV7-2 with TRBJ1-2; D unclear. The V and J ends lost 6 bases and 0 bases respectively, with 17 bases between them. CDR1 and CDR2 (germline): SGHTA, FQGNSA. The CDR3 runs to 16 residues. In DNA form, the CDR3 reads TGTGCCAGCAGGCAAACAGCCGTAACTCCTAACTATGGCTACACCTTC. Amino acids: CASRQTAVTPNYGYTF.

V is TRBV6-2 or TRBV6-3 and J is TRBJ2-3; no clear D gene. CDR1 and CDR2 from the germline V gene are MNHEY and SVGEGT. V gave up 7 bases and J gave up 0 bases, with 11 bases separating them. This CDR3 is 14 amino acids long. CDR3: CASKLTISTDTQYF. The DNA for the CDR3 is TGTGCCAGCAAGTTGACAATTAGCACAGATACGCAGTATTTT.

This chain links TRBV3-1 with TRBJ2-7; TRBD1 agrees at 8 bases. From germline, CDR1 is LGHDT and CDR2 YNNKEL (reference sequence). V gave up 0 bases and J gave up 4 bases; unmatched junction bases: 8. The CDR3 consists of 16 residues. CDR3 in amino acids: CASSQDFPGQDYEQYF. The CDR3 DNA follows: TGTGCCAGCAGCCAAGATTTCCCGGGACAGGATTACGAGCAGTACTTC.

The chain links TRBV12-3 or TRBV12-4 to TRBJ2-7; 9 nucleotides match TRBD2. The CDR3 covers 14 residues. Trimming cost V 8 bases and J 5 bases; bases outside gene matches: 10. The CDR3 protein is CASRAGGPAHEQYF. In nucleotides, the CDR3 is TGTGCCAGCCGGGCGGGAGGGCCTGCCCACGAGCAGTACTTC.

The chain combines TRBV7-2 with TRBJ2-3; 8 nucleotides match TRBD1. CDR3 length: 14 amino acids. Germline V gene lookup returns CDR1 SGHTA and CDR2 FQGNSA. Trimming at V came to 6 bases and at J to 4 bases, leaving 6 bases not matched to a gene. The CDR3 loop is CASRSGTGADTQYF. As DNA, the CDR3 is TGTGCCAGCAGATCCGGGACAGGAGCAGATACGCAGTATTTT.

A note on this clonotype: Mismatch with germline at one junction end may stem from a read error. The chain is built from TRBV30 and TRBJ1-5; TRBD1 agrees at 7 bases. Germline CDR1 and CDR2: GTSNPN and SVGIG (reference sequence). The CDR3 covers 16 residues. The CDR3 DNA sequence: TGTGCCTGGAGTGTGGGGAGGCTAGGGGGCAATCAACCCCAGCATTTT. Translating gives CAWSVGRLGGNQPQHF.

This clonotype occurred many times. The chain employs TRBV10-3 and TRBJ2-3; the D is unclear. Germline V gene sequence: CDR1 ENHRY, CDR2 SYGVKD. The CDR3 runs to 12 residues. The ends were cut back, 10 bases at V and 2 bases at J, with 10 bases in the middle. Here the CDR3 reads CATRNPTDTQYF. CDR3 nucleotide sequence: TGTGCCACGCGGAACCCCACAGATACGCAGTATTTT.

There are a few counts of this clonotype. This rearrangement joins TRBV2 to TRBJ2-2; D remains unclear. Per the germline V gene, CDR1 is SNHLY and CDR2 is FYNNEI. Trimming took off 8 bases at V and 2 bases at J, with 21 bases between the two ends. The CDR3 consists of 17 residues. In DNA form, the CDR3 reads TGTGCCAGCGGGAAGAGAGCTCGGACCCAAAACACCGGGGAGCTGTTTTTT. This gives the protein CASGKRARTQNTGELFF.

The CDR3: CASSSMASTYNEQFF. The CDR3 coding sequence is TGTGCCAGCAGCAGTATGGCAAGCACCTACAATGAGCAGTTCTTC. The J gene is TRBJ2-1, the V gene TRBV7-6; D not certain. V was cut by 5 bases and J by 2 bases, with 13 bases left in between. CDR3 size: 15 residues. Germline values: CDR1 SGHVS, CDR2 FNYEAQ.